Listed below are T cell receptor beta chains from one sample, sequenced in a study of vaccination and CD4 T cells after COVID-19. For these TCRs, the target antigens are not known. TCRdb reanalysed the PCR reads using MiXCR and keeps one entry per CDR3 protein. The sample contains 10,000 to 15,000 distinct CDR3 sequences, approximately 83% of which appear only once. Material: CD4+ T cells from blood, cultured in vitro. The receptors derive from a human donor who had recovered from COVID-19. CDR3s include the opening cysteine and the closing phenylalanine or tryptophan. Fields, in order: clone size, D gene, J gene, V gene, CDR3 DNA, CDR3 protein. A D gene is named only where the DNA matches it firmly. A row's size may be missing; if present it is once, few, many or a size class.

>.|.|TRBJ2-4|TRBV12-3/TRBV12-4
TGTGCCAGCAGCCAACCGGAGGGCCTAGCCAAAAACATTCAGTACTTC
CASSQPEGLAKNIQYF
>.|.|TRBJ1-5|TRBV6-5
TGTGCCAGCAGTTACTCGGGTGGGGCCGGTCAGCCCCAGCATTTT
CASSYSGGAGQPQHF
>few|TRBD1|TRBJ1-2|TRBV28
TGTGCCAGCAGTTATGGGTCACAGGGGACTAACTATGGCTACACCTTC
CASSYGSQGTNYGYTF
>.|TRBD1|TRBJ1-5|TRBV19
TGTGCCAGTACCCCGGACAGGGCTTGGGGACAGCCCCAGCATTTT
CASTPDRAWGQPQHF
>.|TRBD1|TRBJ1-2|TRBV28
TGTGCCAGCAGTTTATGGGAAGGAGGACAGGGCAAGGGCTACACCTTC
CASSLWEGGQGKGYTF
>.|.|TRBJ2-1|TRBV21-1
TGTGCCAGCAGCAAAGCTGGATCGGGACTAGCCTCCCAAAGCTCCTACAATGAGCAGTTCTTC
CASSKAGSGLASQSSYNEQFF
>.|TRBD1|TRBJ1-2|TRBV24-1
TGTGCCACCAGTGAGACCGGGACAGGGCTTGGCTACACCTTC
CATSETGTGLGYTF
>.|TRBD1|TRBJ2-7|TRBV10-2
TGCGCCAGCAGTGAGTCTGCAGGGGGCCCGTTCTCCTACGAGCAGTACTTC
CASSESAGGPFSYEQYF
>once|TRBD1|TRBJ1-2|TRBV29-1
TGCAGCGTTTGGGACAGTACCGGCTATGGCTACACCTTC
CSVWDSTGYGYTF
>.|.|TRBJ1-6|TRBV27
TGTGCCAGCAGTTTATCGGCTGAAGCTTCACCCCTCCACTTT
CASSLSAEASPLHF
>medium-sized|.|TRBJ2-3|TRBV24-1
TGTGCCACCAGTCTTTCGGGTTTGCCCACAGATACGCAGTATTTT
CATSLSGLPTDTQYF
>.|.|TRBJ1-2|TRBV6-1
TGTGCCAGCATGGCAGTGGGTGGCTACACCTTC
CASMAVGGYTF
>.|TRBD1|TRBJ1-5|TRBV27
TGTGCCAGCAGAGGGACAGGGGGCAATCAGCCCCAGCATTTT
CASRGTGGNQPQHF
>.|.|TRBJ2-5|TRBV25-1
TGTGCCAGCAGTGACTCACGGGGCTTCTTTGAGACCCAGTACTTC
CASSDSRGFFETQYF
>few|TRBD1|TRBJ1-5|TRBV7-9
TGTGCCAGCAGCTTAGCTTCCGGGACAGGGTTGGGTCAGCCCCAGCATTTT
CASSLASGTGLGQPQHF
>.|.|TRBJ2-5|TRBV7-9
TGTGCCAGCAGCTTGGACACCCACCAAGAGACCCAGTACTTC
CASSLDTHQETQYF
>.|.|TRBJ2-7|TRBV11-2
TGTGCCAGCAGCTTTCAGAATCGGGACGGCTACTCCTACGAGCAGTACTTC
CASSFQNRDGYSYEQYF
>.|TRBD2|TRBJ2-2|TRBV10-1
TGCGCCAGCAGTGGGAGGACTAGCGGGGGGCCGAACACCGGGGAGCTGTTTTTT
CASSGRTSGGPNTGELFF
>few|TRBD1|TRBJ1-1|TRBV20-1
TGCAGTGCTCCGGACCCCCGAACAGGGGAGGCTGAAGCTTTCTTT
CSAPDPRTGEAEAFF
>.|TRBD2|TRBJ2-2|TRBV2
TGTGCCAGCAGTGATAAATTTTTAGGTCGGACTAGGGGTACCGGGGAGCTGTTTTTT
CASSDKFLGRTRGTGELFF
>.|.|TRBJ1-6|TRBV3-1
TGTGCCAGCAGCCAAGGATCCGGCTCCTATAATTCACCCCTCCACTTT
CASSQGSGSYNSPLHF
>.|.|TRBJ2-5|TRBV12-3/TRBV12-4
TGTGCCAGCAGTTTTAGGGCAGGAGGGCCAAAGACCCAGTACTTC
CASSFRAGGPKTQYF
>few|.|TRBJ1-5|TRBV10-1
TGCGCCAGCAGTGAGTCAGGGGGAAATCAGCCCCAGCATTTT
CASSESGGNQPQHF
>.|TRBD1|TRBJ1-1|TRBV5-6
TGTGCCAGCAGCCCACCAGACAGGGTGAGCACTGAAGCTTTCTTT
CASSPPDRVSTEAFF
>few|.|TRBJ2-2|TRBV7-7
TGTGCCAGCAGCCCCGGGACAAGGAACACCGGGGAGCTGTTTTTT
CASSPGTRNTGELFF
>.|TRBD1|TRBJ2-7|TRBV6-1
TGTGCCAGCCAGGGACAGGGTAGTTATTACGAGCAGTACTTC
CASQGQGSYYEQYF
>.|.|TRBJ2-2|TRBV20-1
TGCAGTGCTAGAGATCAGTCGGCAGGGCGCGGGGAGCTGTTTTTT
CSARDQSAGRGELFF
>.|TRBD1|TRBJ1-6|TRBV20-1
TGCAGTGCTATGACAGGGGCCTATAATTCACCCCTCCACTTT
CSAMTGAYNSPLHF
>.|.|TRBJ2-5|TRBV5-1
TGCGCCAGCAGCCCCTTCGGCGGATCACCAGAGACCCAGTACTTC
CASSPFGGSPETQYF
>medium-sized|.|TRBJ1-2|TRBV6-2/TRBV6-3
TGTGCCAGCAGTTACTCGAACCAGCCCGTCTATGGCTACACCTTC
CASSYSNQPVYGYTF
>.|.|TRBJ1-1|TRBV19
TGTGCCAGTAGTATTAAGGGTAGATCCACCATGAACACTGAAGCTTTCTTT
CASSIKGRSTMNTEAFF